This is a list of T cell receptor beta chains from one sample in a study of blood T cell repertoires in COVID-19. TCRdb's table, derived via immunoSEQ multiplex PCR, lists solely in-frame clones and lacks some. Among about 280,000 clones listed, 88% were seen once. Sequenced material: PBMCs or T cells enriched from blood (not recorded which). The origin of the receptors is a woman aged 30 to 39 who had recovered from COVID-19. Each CDR3 is given with its conserved first and last residue. Only some rows state a clone size, as once, few, many or a class for expanded clones.

clone size | J gene | V gene | CDR3 protein
NA | TRBJ2-7 | TRBV6-5 | CASSYSARNYEQYF
NA | TRBJ2-1 | TRBV5-4 | CASSPGQGRYNEQFF
NA | TRBJ2-1 | TRBV7-6 | CASSPPPGRNEQFF
once | TRBJ1-4 | TRBV7-2 | CASSRNRGGEKLFF
NA | TRBJ2-3 | TRBV9 | CASSERGGGAVPDTQYF
once | TRBJ2-3 | TRBV18 | CASSPSPFGRAGREDTQYF
NA | TRBJ1-2 | TRBV19 | CASSNPGTGGLSGGYTF
NA | TRBJ2-7 | TRBV18 | CASSPQQASSYEQYF
few | TRBJ1-6 | TRBV27 | CASSLLSTTNSPLHF
NA | TRBJ1-1 | TRBV5-6 | CASSSLPTEAFF
NA | TRBJ1-3 | TRBV4-2 | CASSQVGAGPGNTIYF
NA | TRBJ2-7 | TRBV4-1 | CASSHGGPVSFYEQYF
once | TRBJ2-2 | TRBV15 | CATRQSGGAVNTGELFF
NA | TRBJ1-1 | TRBV18 | CASSPLKKGEAFF
NA | TRBJ2-2 | TRBV19 | CASSIIQRTGNTGELFF
NA | TRBJ2-2 | TRBV25-1 | CASSLNSGAGELFF
NA | TRBJ1-1 | TRBV9 | CASSFGTPDTEAFF
NA | TRBJ1-3 | TRBV5-8 | CASSGTGDGNTIYF
few | TRBJ2-7 | TRBV19 | CASEGDRPPYEQYF
NA | TRBJ1-5 | TRBV2 | CASSAGVGQPQHF
NA | TRBJ2-7 | TRBV30 | CAWVPPGSYEQYF
NA | TRBJ2-2 | TRBV6-6 | CAARRTGELFF
once | TRBJ2-7 | TRBV28 | CASSLLEGYEQYF
NA | TRBJ2-5 | TRBV9 | CASGGETQYF
NA | TRBJ2-7 | TRBV28 | CASRWGTLEQYF
NA | TRBJ1-5 | TRBV19 | CASSIVTVGQVESGNQPQHF
NA | TRBJ1-1 | TRBV30 | CAWNGARIGTEAFF
NA | TRBJ2-7 | TRBV28 | CASSILVPSEQYF
NA | TRBJ2-1 | TRBV28 | CASGLAGTYNEQFF
NA | TRBJ1-6 | TRBV5-5 | CASSLWLGTRGLDSPLHF
NA | TRBJ2-2 | TRBV5-1 | CASSLGGGPSTGELFF
NA | TRBJ1-3 | TRBV11-3 | CASSLFPRTGASGNTIYF
once | TRBJ1-3 | TRBV5-1 | CASSLAGHFSGNTIYF
NA | TRBJ2-7 | TRBV5-6 | CASSLEGGRAGEQYF
once | TRBJ2-1 | TRBV5-4 | CASSLAGVWEQFF
NA | TRBJ2-1 | TRBV7-9 | CASNSNNEQFF
NA | TRBJ2-1 | TRBV14 | CASSPISRLASYNEQFF
few | TRBJ2-3 | TRBV4-1 | CASSQVLITDTQYF
NA | TRBJ1-3 | TRBV7-9 | CASSFTSGVAGNTIYF
once | TRBJ1-4 | TRBV9 | CASSVYTGCEKLFF
NA | TRBJ2-1 | TRBV4-2 | CASSRMPGEQFF
NA | TRBJ2-2 | TRBV15 | CATSRERQNTGELFF
NA | TRBJ1-5 | TRBV27 | CASNLSGSPRGQPQHF
NA | TRBJ2-1 | TRBV4-3 | CASSQDRGPRRGGYNEQFF
NA | TRBJ2-1 | TRBV4-3 | CASSQGEGPGGLSYNEQFF
NA | TRBJ1-2 | TRBV3-1/TRBV3-2 | CASSQDGTAYGYTF
few | TRBJ1-1 | TRBV30 | CAWSIIDRAGGKAFF
NA | TRBJ1-2 | TRBV6-5 | CASSPNYRGYGYTF
NA | TRBJ1-6 | TRBV10-3 | CATYSTINSPLHF
once | TRBJ1-2 | TRBV15 | CATSRKQGALNYGYTF
NA | TRBJ2-7 | TRBV2 | CASIQGLSGEVGLPYEQYF
NA | TRBJ1-5 | TRBV18 | CASSPEAGQPQHF
NA | TRBJ2-2 | TRBV7-3 | CASSLQGPGTGELFF
once | TRBJ2-3 | TRBV7-2 | CASRGTSTDTQYF